Below are 19 T cell receptor beta chains sequenced from a single sample in a study of identical twins. TCRdb called the 5' RACE reads again in MiXCR, with one record for every CDR3 protein. The data contain roughly 570,000 distinct CDR3 sequences, around 9.6% of them singletons. The data also belong to a second study, concerning yellow fever vaccine responses in identical twins.

Sequenced material: PBMCs. All receptors derive from a woman between 18 and 30 years old in good health.

In its sample, this clonotype was seen many times. The V gene is TRBV5-1, the J gene TRBJ2-7; no firm D call. The CDR3 runs to 11 residues. The germline CDR1 and CDR2 sequences are SGHRS and YFSETQ. Trimming removed 6 bases from V and 5 bases from J, with 9 bases in between. CDR3 sequence (DNA): TGCGCCAGCAATAGCCAGAACGAGCAGTACTTC. It encodes CASNSQNEQYF. The full variable domain, its missing parts supplied by reference TRBV5-1 and TRBJ2-7, is KAGVTQTPRYLIKTRGQQVTLSCSPISGHRSVSWYQQTPGQGLQFLFEYFSETQRNKGNFPGRFSGRQFSNSRSEMNVSTLELGDSALYLCASNSQNEQYFGPGTRLTVT.

The chain is built from TRBV18 and TRBJ2-1; maybe TRBD2 (6 bases). Germline CDR1 reads KGHSH; CDR2 reads LQKENI. This CDR3 spans 16 amino acids. V was clipped by 3 bases and J by 3 bases, with 15 bases between them. In nucleotides, the CDR3 is TGTGCCAGCTCACCCAGTAGGGGCGGGAACTACAATGAGCAGTTCTTC. Translated: CASSPSRGGNYNEQFF.

This chain uses TRBV11-1 with TRBJ2-1; TRBD1 or TRBD2 may be the D gene (5 bases each). CDR3 length: 14 residues. The V gene lost 5 bases and the J gene lost 9 bases, with 17 bases spanning the gap. Germline assignment: CDR1 SGHAT and CDR2 FQDESV (reference sequence). In DNA, the CDR3 is TGTGCCAGCAGCGCCCCGGGGCCCAAGGGTGAGCAGTTCTTC. This translates into CASSAPGPKGEQFF.

This clonotype has only a few counts. V gene TRBV13 combines with J gene TRBJ1-1; D is unclear. Trimming left V 1 base short and J 3 bases short, with 9 bases between. The CDR3 spans 14 residues. The germline V gene encodes CDR1 PRHDT and CDR2 FYEKMQ (reference sequence). The DNA of the CDR3 is TGTGCCAGCAGCTTAGAGGTTTCGGACACTGAAGCTTTCTTT. It is translated as CASSLEVSDTEAFF.

The V call is TRBV16, the J call TRBJ2-7; D is possibly TRBD1 (6 bases). The CDR3 sequence is 12 residues long. Germline V gives CDR1 KGHSY, CDR2 FQNENV. V was cut by 3 bases and J by 9 bases, with 12 bases left in between. The CDR3 sequence is CASSQNRALQYF. CDR3 nucleotide sequence: TGTGCCAGCAGCCAGAACAGGGCCTTGCAGTACTTC.

In this sample, this clonotype turned up many times. The rearrangement joins TRBV14 to TRBJ2-1, with TRBD2 matching 12 bases. This CDR3 is 16 amino acids long. CDR1 and CDR2 (germline): SGHDN, FVKESK. With 1 base clipped from V and 4 bases from J, the junction kept 2 bases outside the gene matches. CDR3 protein: CASSQGLAGVYNEQFF. As DNA, the CDR3 is TGTGCCAGCAGCCAAGGACTAGCGGGAGTGTACAATGAGCAGTTCTTC.

This clonotype was detected ten times or more. CDR3 DNA sequence: TGTGCCAGCAGTCCTCCGGGGAACTACGAGCAGTACTTC. Translated: CASSPPGNYEQYF. This chain joins TRBV7-9 and TRBJ2-7, with TRBD2 as a possible D gene (5 bases). V lost 6 bases, J lost 3 bases, and 12 bases lay in between. CDR3 length: 13 amino acids. CDR1 is SEHNR and CDR2 is FQNEAQ in the germline V gene (reference sequence).

This clonotype was seen at least ten times. This chain links TRBV12-3 or TRBV12-4 with TRBJ2-3; 8 nucleotides align to TRBD2. Trimming took 5 bases from V and 4 from J; bases not matched to a gene: 5. The CDR3 runs 14 residues. CDR3 nucleotide sequence: TGTGCCAGCAGTCTACCGGGACTAGCAGATACGCAGTATTTT. Residues: CASSLPGLADTQYF.

This clonotype was seen ten or more times. This chain connects TRBV12-3 or TRBV12-4 to TRBJ1-2, with 12 bases fitting TRBD1. The junction had 4 bases not matched to a gene; V was cut back by 5 bases and J by 0 bases. The CDR3 runs 16 residues. CDR3 region: CASSQGTGGSNYGYTF. The CDR3 nucleotides are TGTGCCAGCAGTCAAGGGACAGGGGGCTCTAACTATGGCTACACCTTC.

This clonotype was detected many times. This chain connects TRBV10-3 to TRBJ2-5, with TRBD2 identical over 9 bases. Per the germline V gene, CDR1 is ENHRY and CDR2 is SYGVKD. CDR3 size: 14 residues. With 2 bases clipped from V and 3 bases from J, the junction kept 1 base outside the gene matches. CDR3 in amino acids: CAISEASGEETQYF. CDR3 nucleotides: TGTGCCATCAGTGAGGCTAGCGGGGAAGAGACCCAGTACTTC.

This clonotype was counted only a few times. The V and J genes are TRBV5-1 and TRBJ1-1, with a weak D call TRBD1 (6 bases). The V and J ends lost 7 bases and 0 bases respectively, with 13 bases between them. Germline V gives CDR1 SGHRS, CDR2 YFSETQ. The CDR3 has 14 residues. The CDR3 DNA is TGCGCCAGCGCCTACGAGGGGGTGAACACTGAAGCTTTCTTT. Translating gives CASAYEGVNTEAFF. The full variable domain, its missing parts supplied by reference TRBV5-1 and TRBJ1-1, is KAGVTQTPRYLIKTRGQQVTLSCSPISGHRSVSWYQQTPGQGLQFLFEYFSETQRNKGNFPGRFSGRQFSNSRSEMNVSTLELGDSALYLCASAYEGVNTEAFFGQGTRLTVV.

The chain carries TRBV12-3 or TRBV12-4 and TRBJ2-7; D gene unclear. Trimming removed 2 bases from V and 0 bases from J, with 8 bases in between. The CDR3 loop spans 14 amino acids. The CDR3 coding sequence is TGTGCCAGCAGTTTAATGGCCAGCTCCTACGAGCAGTACTTC. It encodes CASSLMASSYEQYF.

This chain connects TRBV29-1 to TRBJ2-7; D is perhaps TRBD2 (5 bases). The CDR3 is made up of 12 amino acids. The V end was cut by 4 bases, the J end by 4 bases, with 11 bases between. In germline, CDR1 is SQVTM, CDR2 ANQGSEA. The CDR3 coding sequence is TGCAGCGTTGGTAACGGGGAATACGAGCAGTACTTC. Translation gives CSVGNGEYEQYF.

This clonotype was detected only a few times. The chain employs TRBV27 and TRBJ2-1, with 15 nucleotides matching TRBD2. V lost 5 bases and J lost 6; bases outside the gene matches: 14. CDR3 length equals 19 residues. The V gene's germline CDR1 is MNHEY and CDR2 SMNVEV (reference sequence). The CDR3 region has the DNA TGTGCCAGCAGTCTAACACCCCCGGGACTAGCGGGAGGTCGCAATGAGCAGTTCTTC. It is translated as CASSLTPPGLAGGRNEQFF.

This chain uses TRBV7-2 with TRBJ2-7; 12 nucleotides match TRBD2. In germline, CDR1 is SGHTA, CDR2 FQGNSA. J was trimmed by 6 bases and V by 5 bases; bases with no gene match: 8. CDR3 length equals 15 residues. The DNA of the CDR3 is TGTGCCAGCAGCCCTCTAGCGGGGGGGGCGATCGAGCAGTACTTC. This sequence encodes CASSPLAGGAIEQYF.

This clonotype was detected only a few times. The V call is TRBV20-1, the J call TRBJ2-5; TRBD1 is a possible D gene (5 bases). This CDR3 comprises 14 residues. Between the trimmed V and J ends, which lost 3 bases and 0 bases, there was a span of 11 bases. Germline CDR1 is DFQATT and CDR2 is SNEGSKA (reference sequence). CDR3 DNA sequence: TGCAGTGCTAGGGACCGACAGAACCAAGAGACCCAGTACTTC. Residues: CSARDRQNQETQYF.

The genes are TRBV12-3 or TRBV12-4 and TRBJ1-1; the D is unclear. The V end was cut by 3 bases, the J end by 7 bases, with 9 bases between. This CDR3 has 12 residues. For the CDR3, the DNA is TGTGCCAGCAGTTTGACAATCCTTGAAGCTTTCTTT. Its translation: CASSLTILEAFF.

The V call is TRBV6-1, the J call TRBJ2-7, with 9 positions matching TRBD1. J gave up 3 bases and V 6 bases, and 9 bases lay outside the gene matches. Per the germline V gene, CDR1 is MNHNS and CDR2 is SASEGT. This CDR3 comprises 15 residues. The CDR3 loop is CASSPGTGPYYEQYF. In DNA form, the CDR3 reads TGTGCCAGCAGCCCAGGGACAGGGCCCTACTACGAGCAGTACTTC.

This rearrangement joins TRBV4-3 to TRBJ2-1; 12 bases are shared with TRBD2. The germline V gene encodes CDR1 LGHNA and CDR2 YSLEER. There are 18 residues in the CDR3. Germline trimming cut 1 base from V and 5 bases from J; bases unmatched to any gene: 9. The CDR3 DNA sequence: TGCGCCAGCAGCCAAGGGTTTGGACTAGCGGGATGGGACAATGAGCAGTTCTTC. As protein: CASSQGFGLAGWDNEQFF.